These T cell receptor beta chains were read from a single sample in a study of siplizumab effects on memory and regulatory T cells. Assay: immunoSEQ multiplex PCR; the TCRdb copy retains only in-frame clones and omits some. The profile shows tens of thousands of clones, approximately 93% of them singletons. The sample consisted of non-Treg CD4+ T cells sorted from blood. These receptor sequences come from a human donor in good health. The CDR3 runs from the conserved cysteine through the conserved F or W. A D gene is named only where the DNA matches it firmly. A row's size may be missing; if present it is once, few, many or a size class.

v_gene,j_gene,d_gene,abundance,len,CDR3nt,CDR3aa
TRBV6-1,TRBJ1-1,NA,NA,14,TGTGCCAGCAGTGAAGTCCGACGGAACACTGAAGCTTTCTTT,CASSEVRRNTEAFF
TRBV6-5,TRBJ1-6,NA,NA,14,TGTGCCAGCAGTGGGGTCAGGAAAAATTCACCCCTCCACTTT,CASSGVRKNSPLHF
TRBV10-3,TRBJ1-1,NA,NA,15,TGTGCCATCAGTGATCTCTCACAGGGCTTCACTGAAGCTTTCTTT,CAISDLSQGFTEAFF
TRBV5-4,TRBJ2-7,TRBD1,NA,14,TGTGCCAGCAGCTTGCCGGGACAGAGCTACGAGCAGTACTTC,CASSLPGQSYEQYF
TRBV27,TRBJ2-2,TRBD2,NA,15,TGTGCCAGCAGTTTACTAGCGGGGAACACCGGGGAGCTGTTTTTT,CASSLLAGNTGELFF
TRBV29-1,TRBJ1-1,NA,NA,11,TGCAGCGTTCTTACAGGGACTGAAGCTTTCTTT,CSVLTGTEAFF
TRBV5-4,TRBJ2-5,NA,NA,14,TGTGCCAGCAGCTCCCTAGGACTCGGGGGGACCCAGTACTTC,CASSSLGLGGTQYF
TRBV30,TRBJ2-3,TRBD2,NA,16,TGTGCCTGGAGTGCACGACTAGCGGGAGGGACAGATACGCAGTATTTT,CAWSARLAGGTDTQYF
TRBV6-1,TRBJ1-2,NA,NA,12,TGTGCCAGCGCTGGACACCACTATGGCTACACCTTC,CASAGHHYGYTF
TRBV27,TRBJ2-7,TRBD1,NA,13,TGTGCCAGCAGTTTACACAGGGGTTACGAGCAGTACTTC,CASSLHRGYEQYF
TRBV7-2,TRBJ2-3,NA,NA,16,TGTGCCAGCAGCTTAGCAAGGAGTTTATCCACAGATACGCAGTATTTT,CASSLARSLSTDTQYF
TRBV20-1,TRBJ2-5,NA,once,10,TGCAGTGCCAGGCTAGAGACCCAGTACTTC,CSARLETQYF
TRBV30,TRBJ1-2,TRBD1,NA,13,TGTGCCTGGAGTGCCGGCAGGGGGAATGGCTACACCTTC,CAWSAGRGNGYTF
TRBV7-9,TRBJ2-1,NA,NA,17,TGTGCCAGCAGCTTAGGGACAGTAAATAGCTCCTACAATGAGCAGTTCTTC,CASSLGTVNSSYNEQFF
TRBV2,TRBJ2-7,TRBD1,once,15,TGTGCCAGCAGAGCGGGACAGGGGGAGTCCTACGAGCAGTACTTC,CASRAGQGESYEQYF
TRBV4-1,TRBJ1-4,NA,NA,14,TGCGCCAGCAGCCTCCGGGAGACTAATGAAAAACTGTTTTTT,CASSLRETNEKLFF
TRBV2,TRBJ1-5,NA,NA,13,TGTGCCAGCAGAGGGGACTTCAATCAGCCCCAGCATTTT,CASRGDFNQPQHF
TRBV5-5,TRBJ2-2,TRBD1,NA,16,TGTGCCAGCAGTGGTCCCGGGACAGGGAACACCGGGGAGCTGTTTTTT,CASSGPGTGNTGELFF
TRBV19,TRBJ2-1,TRBD2,NA,16,TGTGCCAGTAGTCCGTTAGCGGGAGTACTTAACAATGAGCAGTTCTTC,CASSPLAGVLNNEQFF
TRBV18,TRBJ1-2,NA,NA,14,TGTGCCAGCTCACCACCGGGGTTGGACTATGGCTACACCTTC,CASSPPGLDYGYTF
TRBV5-5,TRBJ1-1,TRBD1,NA,15,TGTGCCAGCAGCCTCGGTCGAGGACAGGGATTTGAAGCTTTCTTT,CASSLGRGQGFEAFF
TRBV9,TRBJ1-3,NA,NA,16,TGTGCCAGCAGCGTAGCGGGAAGTGACTCTGGAAACACCATATATTTT,CASSVAGSDSGNTIYF
TRBV28,TRBJ2-1,NA,NA,14,TGTGCCAGCAGTTTAGGGCTTTCCTACAATGAGCAGTTCTTC,CASSLGLSYNEQFF
TRBV27,TRBJ1-1,NA,NA,15,TGTGCCAGCAGAAGATTACAGGGCGGGACGGGTAAAGCTTTCTTT,CASRRLQGGTGKAFF
TRBV6-1,TRBJ2-1,TRBD2,NA,15,TGTGCCAGCAGTGACCTTAGCGGGAGTTACAATGAGCAGTTCTTC,CASSDLSGSYNEQFF
TRBV5-6,TRBJ2-5,TRBD2,NA,16,TGTGCCAGCAGCTTGGGACTAGCGGGAGGGAAAGAGACCCAGTACTTC,CASSLGLAGGKETQYF
TRBV5-1,TRBJ2-6,NA,NA,13,TGCGCCAGCAGCTTGGACTGGGCCAACGTCCTGACTTTC,CASSLDWANVLTF
TRBV5-1,TRBJ2-6,NA,NA,17,TGCGCCAGCAGCGCACGGGACTTTAACTCTGGGGCCAACGTCCTGACTTTC,CASSARDFNSGANVLTF
TRBV11-2,TRBJ2-4,TRBD2,NA,16,TGTGCCAGCAGCTTAGTTCTAGCGGGAGCCAAAAACATTCAGTACTTC,CASSLVLAGAKNIQYF
TRBV7-9,TRBJ1-1,TRBD1,NA,17,TGTGCCAGCAGTCCGAAGTTTAGACAGGGGTTAAACACTGAAGCTTTCTTT,CASSPKFRQGLNTEAFF
TRBV10-3,TRBJ2-6,TRBD1,NA,16,TGTGCCATCAGTGGACGCACAGGGGCTGGGGCCAACGTCCTGACTTTC,CAISGRTGAGANVLTF
TRBV4-2,TRBJ2-7,NA,NA,15,TGTGCCAGCAGCGCCGGACTCCTTCCGTTGGACGAGCAGTACTTC,CASSAGLLPLDEQYF
TRBV9,TRBJ2-7,TRBD1,NA,15,TGTGCCAGCAGCCCTCCGGGACAGGGGTTTCACGAGCAGTACTTC,CASSPPGQGFHEQYF
TRBV5-4,TRBJ2-5,NA,NA,13,TGTGCCAGCAGCACCCGGACAGAAGAGACCCAGTACTTC,CASSTRTEETQYF
TRBV7-2,TRBJ1-6,TRBD1,once,15,TGTGCCAGCAGCAACCGACAGGGGGATAATTCACCCCTCCACTTT,CASSNRQGDNSPLHF
TRBV6-6,TRBJ2-3,NA,NA,13,TGTGCCAGCAGCAACCTAGCGTCGGATACGCAGTATTTT,CASSNLASDTQYF
TRBV18,TRBJ2-7,NA,NA,12,TGTGCCAGCTCCCCCCGGGGGTACGAGCAGTACTTC,CASSPRGYEQYF
TRBV10-3,TRBJ1-1,NA,NA,15,TGTGCCATCAGTCTCCATGACGGAGTGAACACTGAAGCTTTCTTT,CAISLHDGVNTEAFF
TRBV30,TRBJ1-3,NA,NA,16,TGTGCCTGGAGTGTACAGGGCGGCCAATCTGGAAACACCATATATTTT,CAWSVQGGQSGNTIYF
TRBV4-1,TRBJ2-1,NA,once,14,TGCGCCAGCAGCCAAGTGGGGTCCGGAATGGAGCAGTTCTTC,CASSQVGSGMEQFF
TRBV7-6,TRBJ2-7,TRBD1,NA,14,TGTGCCAGCAGCTTAGAGCAGGGGGCTTACGAGCAGTACTTC,CASSLEQGAYEQYF
TRBV19,TRBJ1-5,NA,NA,16,TGTGCCAGTAGTATCTCGGCAGGGAATATCGTACGTCCCCAGCATTTT,CASSISAGNIVRPQHF
TRBV6-1,TRBJ2-3,NA,NA,15,TGTGCCAGCAGTGAGAAGGGGGGGAATGCAGATACGCAGTATTTT,CASSEKGGNADTQYF
TRBV2,TRBJ1-5,NA,NA,14,TGTGCCAGCAGTGACCGCCCCGGGTCTCAGCCCCAGCATTTT,CASSDRPGSQPQHF
TRBV19,TRBJ2-5,NA,NA,13,TGTGCCAGTAGTTTCCAAGGCGGGGTGACCCAGTACTTC,CASSFQGGVTQYF
TRBV30,TRBJ1-2,NA,NA,15,TGTGCCTGGAGTGTAACTATCGGTCAGACCTATGGCTACACCTTC,CAWSVTIGQTYGYTF
TRBV6-5,TRBJ2-4,TRBD1,NA,13,TGTGCCAGCAGTTACGGACAGGGCGTCATTCAGTACTTC,CASSYGQGVIQYF
TRBV18,TRBJ2-2,NA,few,15,TGTGCCAGCTCACTTCGGGGTTCGAACACCGGGGAGCTGTTTTTT,CASSLRGSNTGELFF
TRBV6-6,TRBJ1-3,NA,NA,15,TGTGCCAGCAGTTACCAACAGAGTTGGGGAAACACCATATATTTT,CASSYQQSWGNTIYF
TRBV9,TRBJ2-2,NA,NA,13,TGTGCCAGCATCGGACCGAACACCGGGGAGCTGTTTTTT,CASIGPNTGELFF
TRBV5-1,TRBJ2-3,TRBD2,NA,13,TGCGCCAGCAGAGCGGGAGCCCGAGATACGCAGTATTTT,CASRAGARDTQYF
TRBV19,TRBJ1-1,NA,NA,14,TGTGCCAGTAGTATGGTGGGGGCTGCCACTGAAGCTTTCTTT,CASSMVGAATEAFF
TRBV19,TRBJ2-3,TRBD2,NA,16,TGTGCCAGTCGCATGATCAGCGGGGGGGCAACAGATACGCAGTATTTT,CASRMISGGATDTQYF